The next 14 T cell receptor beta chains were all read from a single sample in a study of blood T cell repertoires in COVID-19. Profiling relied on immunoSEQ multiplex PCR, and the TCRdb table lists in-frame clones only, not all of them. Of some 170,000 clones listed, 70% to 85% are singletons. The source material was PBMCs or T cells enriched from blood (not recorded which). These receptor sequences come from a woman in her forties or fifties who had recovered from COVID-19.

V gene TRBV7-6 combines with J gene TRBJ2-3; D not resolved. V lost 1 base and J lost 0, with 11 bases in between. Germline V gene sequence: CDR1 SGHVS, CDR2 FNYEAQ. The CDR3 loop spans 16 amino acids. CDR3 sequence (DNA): TGTGCCAGCAGCTTAGGATCGGAGCTAAGCACAGATACGCAGTATTTT. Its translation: CASSLGSELSTDTQYF.

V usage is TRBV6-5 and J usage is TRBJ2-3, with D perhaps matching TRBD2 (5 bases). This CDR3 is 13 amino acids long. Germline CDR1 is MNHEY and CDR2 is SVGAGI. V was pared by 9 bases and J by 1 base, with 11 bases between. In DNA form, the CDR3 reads TGTGCCAGGAGAGCGGTTCGCACAGATACGCAGTATTTT. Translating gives CARRAVRTDTQYF.

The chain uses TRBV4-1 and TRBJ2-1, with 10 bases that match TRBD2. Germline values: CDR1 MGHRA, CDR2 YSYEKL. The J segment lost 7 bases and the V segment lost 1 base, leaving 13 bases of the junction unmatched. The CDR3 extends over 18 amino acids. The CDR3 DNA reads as TGCGCCAGCAGCCAAGTTGGTCTTGGAGCGGGAGGGCTTAATGAGCAGTTCTTC. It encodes CASSQVGLGAGGLNEQFF.

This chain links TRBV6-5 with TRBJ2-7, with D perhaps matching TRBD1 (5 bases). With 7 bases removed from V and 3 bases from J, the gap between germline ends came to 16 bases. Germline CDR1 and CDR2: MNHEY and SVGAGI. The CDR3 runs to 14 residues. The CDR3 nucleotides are TGTGCCAGCACTCGGACCACAGGCCTCTACGAGCAGTACTTC. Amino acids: CASTRTTGLYEQYF.

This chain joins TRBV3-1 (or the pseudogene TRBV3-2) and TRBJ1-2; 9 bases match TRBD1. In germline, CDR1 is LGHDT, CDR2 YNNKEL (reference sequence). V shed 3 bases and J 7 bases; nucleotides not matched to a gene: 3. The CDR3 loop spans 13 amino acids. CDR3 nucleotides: TGTGCCAGCAGCCAGGTACAGGGGGCTGGCTACACCTTC. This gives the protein CASSQVQGAGYTF.

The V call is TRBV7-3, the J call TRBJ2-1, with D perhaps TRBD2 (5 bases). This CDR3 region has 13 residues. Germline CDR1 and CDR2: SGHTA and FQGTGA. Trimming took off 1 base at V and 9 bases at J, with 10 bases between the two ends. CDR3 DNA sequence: TGTGCCAGCAGCTTAAGGGAGAATGGTGAGCAGTTCTTC. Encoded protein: CASSLRENGEQFF.

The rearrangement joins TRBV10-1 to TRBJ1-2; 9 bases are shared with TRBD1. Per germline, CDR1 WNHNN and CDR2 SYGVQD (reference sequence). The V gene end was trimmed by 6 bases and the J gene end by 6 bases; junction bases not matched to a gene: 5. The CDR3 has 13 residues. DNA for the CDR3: TGCGCCAGCAGGGGGGACAGGGAGAATGGCTACACCTTC. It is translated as CASRGDRENGYTF.

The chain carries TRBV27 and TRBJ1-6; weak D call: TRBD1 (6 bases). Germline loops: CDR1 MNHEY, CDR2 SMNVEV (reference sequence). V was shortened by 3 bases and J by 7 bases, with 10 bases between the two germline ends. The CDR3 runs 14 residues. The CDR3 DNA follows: TGTGCCAGCAGTTTGGGGACAAGAAATTCACCCCTCCACTTT. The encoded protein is CASSLGTRNSPLHF.

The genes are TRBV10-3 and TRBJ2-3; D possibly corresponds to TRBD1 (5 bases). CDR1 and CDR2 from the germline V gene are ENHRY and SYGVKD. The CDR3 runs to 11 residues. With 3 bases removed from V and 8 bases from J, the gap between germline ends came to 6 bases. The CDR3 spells CAISEGATQYF. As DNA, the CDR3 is TGTGCCATCAGTGAAGGGGCTACGCAGTATTTT.

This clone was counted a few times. As DNA, the CDR3 is TGTGCCAGCAGCCAAGATTCCCTAGCGGGAGTGGGCGAGACCCAGTACTTC. This codes for CASSQDSLAGVGETQYF. The chain links TRBV4-2 to TRBJ2-5, with 10 bases matching TRBD2. The CDR3 is 17 residues long. The V gene end was trimmed by 0 bases and the J gene end by 5 bases; junction bases not matched to a gene: 9. Germline V gene lookup returns CDR1 LGHNA and CDR2 YNFKEQ.

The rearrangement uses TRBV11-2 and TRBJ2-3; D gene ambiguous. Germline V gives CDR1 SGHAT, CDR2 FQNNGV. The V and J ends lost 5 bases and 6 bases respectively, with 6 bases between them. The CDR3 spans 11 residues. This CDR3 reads CASSILDTQYF. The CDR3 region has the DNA TGTGCCAGCAGCATCTTGGATACGCAGTATTTT.

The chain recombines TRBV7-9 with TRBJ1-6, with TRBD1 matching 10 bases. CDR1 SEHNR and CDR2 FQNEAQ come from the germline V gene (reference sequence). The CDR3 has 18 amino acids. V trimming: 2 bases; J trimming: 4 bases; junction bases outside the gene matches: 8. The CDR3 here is CASSLSGQGVLYNSPLHF. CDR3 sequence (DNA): TGTGCCAGCAGCTTATCCGGACAGGGGGTTTTATATAATTCACCCCTCCACTTT.

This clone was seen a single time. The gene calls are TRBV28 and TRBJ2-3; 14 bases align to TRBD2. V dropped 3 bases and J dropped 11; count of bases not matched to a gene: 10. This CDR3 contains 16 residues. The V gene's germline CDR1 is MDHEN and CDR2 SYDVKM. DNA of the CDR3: TGTGCCAGCAGTTTCGGGACTAGCGGGAGATTAGGGGGGCAGTATTTT. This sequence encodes CASSFGTSGRLGGQYF.

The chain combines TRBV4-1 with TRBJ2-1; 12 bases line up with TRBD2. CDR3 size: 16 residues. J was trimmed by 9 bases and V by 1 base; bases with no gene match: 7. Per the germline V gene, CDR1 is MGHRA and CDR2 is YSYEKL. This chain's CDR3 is CASSQVPLAGGAEQFF. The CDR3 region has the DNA TGCGCCAGCAGCCAAGTCCCCCTAGCGGGAGGGGCTGAGCAGTTCTTC.